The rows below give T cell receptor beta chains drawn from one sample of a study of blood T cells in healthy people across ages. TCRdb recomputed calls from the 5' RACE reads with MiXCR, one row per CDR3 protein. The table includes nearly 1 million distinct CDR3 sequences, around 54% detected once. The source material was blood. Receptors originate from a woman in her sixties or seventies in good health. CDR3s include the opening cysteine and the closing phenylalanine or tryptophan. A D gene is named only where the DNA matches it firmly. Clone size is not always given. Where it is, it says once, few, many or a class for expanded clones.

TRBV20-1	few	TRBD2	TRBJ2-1	CSANHESGSSYNEQFF	TGCAGTGCTAACCACGAAAGCGGGAGCTCCTACAATGAGCAGTTCTTC
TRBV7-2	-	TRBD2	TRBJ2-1	CASSSKTSGGPPHEQFF	TGTGCCAGCAGCTCAAAAACTAGCGGGGGGCCTCCTCATGAGCAGTTCTTC
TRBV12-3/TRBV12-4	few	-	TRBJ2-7	CASSRSSSEQYF	TGTGCCAGCAGTAGGAGTAGTAGCGAGCAGTACTTC
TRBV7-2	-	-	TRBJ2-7	CASSLRRGYYEQYF	TGTGCCAGCAGCTTACGGCGGGGCTACTACGAGCAGTACTTC
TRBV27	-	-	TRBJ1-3	CASANYGGNTIYF	TGTGCCAGCGCAAACTACGGTGGAAACACCATATATTTT
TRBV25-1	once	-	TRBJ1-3	CASSEWGGAGNTIYF	TGTGCCAGCAGTGAATGGGGTGGGGCTGGAAACACCATATATTTT
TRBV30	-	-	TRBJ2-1	CAWSVSGPNEQFF	TGTGCCTGGAGTGTATCTGGGCCAAATGAGCAGTTCTTC
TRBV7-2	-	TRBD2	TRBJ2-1	CASSLLGLAGVSSYNKQFF	TGTGCCAGCAGCTTACTGGGACTAGCGGGAGTCTCCTCCTACAATAAGCAGTTCTTC
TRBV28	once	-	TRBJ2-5	CASSFRQAWRGQVTQYF	TGTGCCAGCAGTTTTAGACAGGCCTGGAGGGGCCAAGTGACCCAGTACTTC
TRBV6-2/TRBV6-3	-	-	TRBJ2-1	CASRPPRTGPTLFF	TGTGCCAGCAGACCTCCTCGAACAGGGCCTACACTGTTCTTC
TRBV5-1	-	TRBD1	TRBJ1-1	CASSRETGMNTEAFF	TGCGCCAGCAGCCGTGAGACAGGGATGAACACTGAAGCTTTCTTT
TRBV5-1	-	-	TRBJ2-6	CASSSSSVGANVLTF	TGCGCCAGCAGCTCATCTAGCGTTGGGGCCAACGTCCTGACTTTC
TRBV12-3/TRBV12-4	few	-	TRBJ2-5	CASTPGPPQETQYF	TGTGCCAGCACACCGGGACCGCCCCAAGAGACCCAGTACTTC
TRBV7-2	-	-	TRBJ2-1	CASSSGSLSYNEQFF	TGTGCCAGCAGCTCGGGATCGCTCTCCTACAATGAGCAGTTCTTC
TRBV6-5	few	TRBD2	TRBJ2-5	CASSKTSVETQYF	TGTGCCAGCAGTAAGACTAGCGTAGAGACCCAGTACTTC
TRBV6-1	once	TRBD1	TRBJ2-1	CASSDRGTYDEQFF	TGTGCCAGTAGCGACAGGGGCACCTACGATGAGCAGTTCTTC
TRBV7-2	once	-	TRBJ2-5	CASNGRGETQYF	TGTGCCAGCAACGGCAGGGGAGAGACCCAGTACTTC
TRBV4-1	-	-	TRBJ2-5	CASSQGPGDGEETQYF	TGCGCCAGCAGCCAAGGCCCGGGCGATGGGGAAGAGACCCAGTACTTC
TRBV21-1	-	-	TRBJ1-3	CASSFLLTGSSGNTIYF	TGTGCCAGCAGCTTCCTATTGACTGGGAGCTCTGGAAACACCATATATTTT
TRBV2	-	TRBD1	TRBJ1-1	CTSSRTGENTEAFF	TGTACCAGCAGCCGGACAGGCGAGAACACTGAAGCTTTCTTT
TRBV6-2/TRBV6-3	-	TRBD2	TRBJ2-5	CASSRQRDFVETQYF	TGTGCCAGCAGCCGGCAGCGGGATTTCGTAGAGACCCAGTACTTC
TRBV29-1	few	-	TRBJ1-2	CSVLEGSEYGYTF	TGCAGCGTTCTGGAGGGGTCGGAGTATGGCTACACCTTC
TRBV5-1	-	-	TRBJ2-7	CASSHTSPSYEQYF	TGCGCCAGCAGCCATACTAGCCCCTCCTACGAGCAGTACTTC
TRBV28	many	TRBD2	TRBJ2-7	CASSSGGYEQYF	TGTGCCAGCAGTTCCGGGGGGTACGAGCAGTACTTC
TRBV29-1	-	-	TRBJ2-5	CSVGVAPWEQYF	TGCAGCGTTGGGGTGGCACCTTGGGAGCAGTACTTC
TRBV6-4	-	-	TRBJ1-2	CASSADFSSYGYTF	TGTGCCAGCAGTGCCGATTTCAGTTCCTATGGCTACACCTTC
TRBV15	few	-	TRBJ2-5	CATSRDPGPEETQYF	TGTGCCACCAGCAGAGATCCAGGCCCCGAAGAGACCCAGTACTTC
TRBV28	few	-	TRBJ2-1	CASSLRVYEQFF	TGTGCCAGCAGTTTGAGGGTTTACGAGCAGTTCTTC
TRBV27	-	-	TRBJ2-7	CASSLSTAVGYEQYF	TGTGCCAGCAGTTTATCTACAGCGGTGGGTTACGAGCAGTACTTC
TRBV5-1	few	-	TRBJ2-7	CASSLTDFYEQYF	TGCGCCAGCAGCTTGACGGACTTCTACGAGCAGTACTTC
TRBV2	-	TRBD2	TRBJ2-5	CASSLLAGGGETQYF	TGTGCCAGCAGTTTACTAGCGGGAGGGGGGGAGACCCAGTACTTC
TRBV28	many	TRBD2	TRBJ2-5	CASSLGGEGGETQYF	TGTGCCAGCAGTTTAGGTGGGGAGGGAGGAGAGACCCAGTACTTC
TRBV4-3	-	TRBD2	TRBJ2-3	CASSQEGSGGVKDTQYF	TGCGCCAGCAGCCAAGAGGGTAGCGGGGGCGTTAAGGATACGCAGTATTTT
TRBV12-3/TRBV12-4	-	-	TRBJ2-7	CASSPSIGVPYEQYF	TGTGCCAGCAGTCCCTCCATTGGGGTCCCCTACGAGCAGTACTTC
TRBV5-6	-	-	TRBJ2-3	CASSRQTASTDTQYF	TGTGCCAGCAGCCGACAGACGGCTAGCACAGATACGCAGTATTTT
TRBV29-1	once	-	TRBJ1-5	CSVRGGAESNQPQHF	TGCAGCGTCCGAGGGGGGGCGGAGAGCAATCAGCCCCAGCATTTT
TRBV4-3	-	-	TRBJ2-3	CASSQDLGAGDTQYF	TGCGCCAGCAGCCAAGATCTAGGCGCTGGAGATACGCAGTATTTT
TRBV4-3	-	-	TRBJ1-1	CASSPYPQPLNTEAFF	TGCGCCAGCAGCCCCTACCCACAGCCCCTGAACACTGAAGCTTTCTTT
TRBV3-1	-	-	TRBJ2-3	CASSQAGGTLRGTQYF	TGTGCCAGCAGCCAGGCCGGCGGGACTCTCAGGGGTACGCAGTATTTT
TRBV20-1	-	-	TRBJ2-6	CSARGVGSGANVLTF	TGCAGTGCTAGGGGGGTCGGCTCTGGGGCCAACGTCCTGACTTTC
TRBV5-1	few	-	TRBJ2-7	CASSLGIQAFYEQYF	TGCGCCAGCAGCTTAGGTATCCAGGCCTTTTACGAGCAGTACTTC
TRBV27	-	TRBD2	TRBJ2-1	CASSRRLAGTNEQFF	TGTGCCAGCAGTCGACGACTAGCGGGGACTAATGAGCAGTTCTTC
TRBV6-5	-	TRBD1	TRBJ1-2	CASRTTGTGGYTF	TGTGCCAGCAGAACGACAGGGACTGGTGGCTACACCTTC
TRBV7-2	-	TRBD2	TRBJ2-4	CASSFGTSGTGGSNIQYF	TGTGCCAGCAGCTTTGGGACTAGCGGGACGGGGGGTTCAAACATTCAGTACTTC
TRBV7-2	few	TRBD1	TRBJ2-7	CASSLETGGYEQYF	TGTGCCAGCAGCTTAGAGACAGGGGGATACGAGCAGTACTTC
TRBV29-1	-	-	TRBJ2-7	CSVEILRGGSYEQYF	TGCAGCGTTGAGATACTCAGGGGGGGATCCTACGAGCAGTACTTC
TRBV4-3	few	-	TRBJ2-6	CASSQATRGMVISGANVLTF	TGCGCCAGCAGCCAAGCTACGAGGGGTATGGTGATCTCTGGGGCCAACGTCCTGACTTTC
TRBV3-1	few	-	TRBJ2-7	CASSQDFSDEQYF	TGTGCCAGCAGCCAAGATTTCAGCGACGAGCAGTACTTC
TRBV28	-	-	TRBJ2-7	CASSFELAVELYEQYF	TGTGCCAGCAGTTTCGAACTAGCAGTTGAGTTATACGAGCAGTACTTC